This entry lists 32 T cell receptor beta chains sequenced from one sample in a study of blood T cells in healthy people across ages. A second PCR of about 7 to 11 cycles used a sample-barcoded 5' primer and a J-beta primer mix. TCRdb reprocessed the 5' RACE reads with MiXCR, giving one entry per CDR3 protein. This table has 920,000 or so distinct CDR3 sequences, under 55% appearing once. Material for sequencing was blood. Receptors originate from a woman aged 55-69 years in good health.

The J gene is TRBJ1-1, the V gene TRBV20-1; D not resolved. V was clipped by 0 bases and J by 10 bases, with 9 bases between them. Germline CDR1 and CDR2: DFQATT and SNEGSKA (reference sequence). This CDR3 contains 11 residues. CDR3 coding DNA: TGCAGTGCTAGAGATCTCGGCGTAGCTTTCTTT. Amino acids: CSARDLGVAFF.

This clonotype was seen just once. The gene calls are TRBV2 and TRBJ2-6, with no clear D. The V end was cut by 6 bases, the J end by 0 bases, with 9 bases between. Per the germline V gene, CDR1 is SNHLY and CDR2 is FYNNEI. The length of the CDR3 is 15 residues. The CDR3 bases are TGTGCCAGCAGGAGTGAGATCTCTGGGGCCAACGTCCTGACTTTC. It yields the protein CASRSEISGANVLTF.

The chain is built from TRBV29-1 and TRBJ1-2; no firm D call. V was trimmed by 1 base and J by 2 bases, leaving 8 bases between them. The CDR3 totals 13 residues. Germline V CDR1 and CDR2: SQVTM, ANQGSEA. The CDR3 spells CSVEASGNYGYTF. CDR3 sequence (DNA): TGCAGCGTTGAAGCATCGGGGAACTATGGCTACACCTTC.

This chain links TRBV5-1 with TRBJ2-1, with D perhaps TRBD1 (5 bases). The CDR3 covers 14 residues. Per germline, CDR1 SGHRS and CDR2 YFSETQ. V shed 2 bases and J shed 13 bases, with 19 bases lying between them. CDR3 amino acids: CASSFAGLGETQFF. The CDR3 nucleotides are TGCGCCAGCAGCTTCGCAGGGTTAGGAGAGACCCAGTTCTTC.

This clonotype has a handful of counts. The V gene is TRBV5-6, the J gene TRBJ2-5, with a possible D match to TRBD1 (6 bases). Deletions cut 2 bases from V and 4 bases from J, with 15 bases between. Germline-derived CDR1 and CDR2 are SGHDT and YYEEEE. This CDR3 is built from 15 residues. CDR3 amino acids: CASSFLLQGVETQYF. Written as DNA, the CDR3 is TGTGCCAGCAGCTTCCTCTTACAGGGTGTAGAGACCCAGTACTTC. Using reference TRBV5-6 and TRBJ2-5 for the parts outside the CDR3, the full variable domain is DAGVTQSPTHLIKTRGQQVTLRCSPKSGHDTVSWYQQALGQGPQFIFQYYEEEERQRGNFPDRFSGHQFPNYSSELNVNALLLGDSALYLCASSFLLQGVETQYFGPGTRLLVL.

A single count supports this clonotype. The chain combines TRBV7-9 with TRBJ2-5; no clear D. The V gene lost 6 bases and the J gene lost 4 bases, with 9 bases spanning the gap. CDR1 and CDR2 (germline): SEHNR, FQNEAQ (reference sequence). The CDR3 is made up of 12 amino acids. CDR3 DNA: TGTGCCAGCAGTCAACTCTTAGAGACCCAGTACTTC. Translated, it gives CASSQLLETQYF.

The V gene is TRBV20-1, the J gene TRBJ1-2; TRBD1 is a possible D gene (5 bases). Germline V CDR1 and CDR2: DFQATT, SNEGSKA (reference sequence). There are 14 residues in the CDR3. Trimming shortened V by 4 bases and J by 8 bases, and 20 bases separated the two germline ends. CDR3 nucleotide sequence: TGCAGTGCTAAAGAGTCGGAACGGGGGAGCGGCTACACCTTC. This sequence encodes CSAKESERGSGYTF.

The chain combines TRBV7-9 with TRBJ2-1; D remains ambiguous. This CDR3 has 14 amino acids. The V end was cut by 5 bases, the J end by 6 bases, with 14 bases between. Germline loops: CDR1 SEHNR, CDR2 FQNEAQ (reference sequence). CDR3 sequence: CASSRGNEFNEQFF. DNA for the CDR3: TGTGCCAGCAGCCGAGGAAACGAGTTCAATGAGCAGTTCTTC.

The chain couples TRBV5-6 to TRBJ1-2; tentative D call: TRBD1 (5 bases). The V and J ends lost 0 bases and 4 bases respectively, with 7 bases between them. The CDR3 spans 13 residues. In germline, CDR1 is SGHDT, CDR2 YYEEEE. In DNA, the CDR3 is TGTGCCAGCAGCTTGGAGGGACTCTATGGCTACACCTTC. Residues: CASSLEGLYGYTF.

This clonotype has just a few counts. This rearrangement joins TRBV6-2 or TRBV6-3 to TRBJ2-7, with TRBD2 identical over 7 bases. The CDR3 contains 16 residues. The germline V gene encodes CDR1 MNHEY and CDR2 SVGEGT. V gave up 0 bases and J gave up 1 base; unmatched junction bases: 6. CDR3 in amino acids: CASSYSAGVVSYEQYF. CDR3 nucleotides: TGTGCCAGCAGTTACTCGGCGGGAGTGGTATCCTACGAGCAGTACTTC.

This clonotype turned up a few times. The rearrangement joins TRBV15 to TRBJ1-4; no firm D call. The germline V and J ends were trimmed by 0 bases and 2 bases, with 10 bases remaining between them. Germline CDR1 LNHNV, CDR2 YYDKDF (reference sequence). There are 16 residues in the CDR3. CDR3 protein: CATSRDWRATNEKLFF. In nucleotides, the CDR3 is TGTGCCACCAGCAGAGATTGGCGGGCGACTAATGAAAAACTGTTTTTT.

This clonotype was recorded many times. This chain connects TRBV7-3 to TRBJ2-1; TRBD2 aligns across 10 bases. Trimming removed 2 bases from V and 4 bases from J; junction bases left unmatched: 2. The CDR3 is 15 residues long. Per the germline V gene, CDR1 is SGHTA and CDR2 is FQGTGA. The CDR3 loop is CASSLGAGGYNEQFF. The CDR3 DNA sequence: TGTGCCAGCAGCTTAGGAGCGGGAGGGTACAATGAGCAGTTCTTC.

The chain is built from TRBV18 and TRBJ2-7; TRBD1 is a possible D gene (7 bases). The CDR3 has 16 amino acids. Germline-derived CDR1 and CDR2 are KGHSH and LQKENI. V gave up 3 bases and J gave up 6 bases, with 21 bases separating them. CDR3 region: CASSPFGQAAGGEQYF. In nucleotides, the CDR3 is TGTGCCAGCTCACCGTTCGGACAGGCCGCCGGGGGCGAGCAGTACTTC.

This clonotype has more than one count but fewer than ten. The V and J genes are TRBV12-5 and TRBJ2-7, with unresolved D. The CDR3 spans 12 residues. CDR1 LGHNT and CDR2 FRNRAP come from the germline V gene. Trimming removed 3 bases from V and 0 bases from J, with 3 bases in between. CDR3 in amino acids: CASGLRSYEQYF. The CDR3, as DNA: TGTGCTAGTGGTTTACGCTCCTACGAGCAGTACTTC.

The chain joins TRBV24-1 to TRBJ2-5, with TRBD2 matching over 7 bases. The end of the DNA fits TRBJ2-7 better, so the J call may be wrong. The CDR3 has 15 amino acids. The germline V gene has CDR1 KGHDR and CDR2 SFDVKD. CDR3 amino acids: CATSARTRHEGEQYF. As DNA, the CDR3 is TGTGCCACCAGTGCCCGGACTAGACATGAGGGCGAGCAGTACTTC.

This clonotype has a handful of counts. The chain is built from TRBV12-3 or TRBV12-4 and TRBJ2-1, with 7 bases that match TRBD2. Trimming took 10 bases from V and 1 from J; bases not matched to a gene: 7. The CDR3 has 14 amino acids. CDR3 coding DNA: TGTGCCACCACGGGAGGCTCTTCCTACAATGAGCAGTTCTTC. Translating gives CATTGGSSYNEQFF.

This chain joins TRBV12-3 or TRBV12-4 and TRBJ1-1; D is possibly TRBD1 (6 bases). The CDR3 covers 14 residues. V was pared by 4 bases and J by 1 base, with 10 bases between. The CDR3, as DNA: TGTGCCAGCAGTTCGGGACACCCGAACACTGAAGCTTTCTTT. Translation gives CASSSGHPNTEAFF.

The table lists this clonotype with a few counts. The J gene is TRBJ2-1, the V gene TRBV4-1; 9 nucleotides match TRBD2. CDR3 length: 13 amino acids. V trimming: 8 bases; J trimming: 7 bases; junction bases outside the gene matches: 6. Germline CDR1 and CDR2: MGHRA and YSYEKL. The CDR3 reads CASREAGGNEQFF. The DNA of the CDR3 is TGCGCCAGCCGGGAAGCGGGAGGAAATGAGCAGTTCTTC.

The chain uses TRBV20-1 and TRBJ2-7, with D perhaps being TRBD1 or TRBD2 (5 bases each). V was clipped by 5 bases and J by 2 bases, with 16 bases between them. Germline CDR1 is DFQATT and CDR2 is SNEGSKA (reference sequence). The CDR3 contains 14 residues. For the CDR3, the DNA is TGCAGTGCTCGGGACGCCTCCGGTCCCTACGAGCAGTACTTC. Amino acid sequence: CSARDASGPYEQYF.

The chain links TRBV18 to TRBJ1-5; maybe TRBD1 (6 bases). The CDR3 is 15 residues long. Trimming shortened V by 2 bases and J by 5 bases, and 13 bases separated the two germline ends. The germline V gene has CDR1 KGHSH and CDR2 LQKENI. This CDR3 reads CASSPLAGDDQPQHF. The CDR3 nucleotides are TGTGCCAGCTCACCATTAGCAGGGGATGATCAGCCCCAGCATTTT.

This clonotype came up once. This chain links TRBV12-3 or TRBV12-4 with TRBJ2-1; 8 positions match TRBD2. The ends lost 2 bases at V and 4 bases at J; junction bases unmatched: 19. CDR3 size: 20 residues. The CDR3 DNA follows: TGTGCCAGCAGTTTACGTAGCGGTTCAGCGGGAGCTTCTCTTTACAATGAGCAGTTCTTC. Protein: CASSLRSGSAGASLYNEQFF.

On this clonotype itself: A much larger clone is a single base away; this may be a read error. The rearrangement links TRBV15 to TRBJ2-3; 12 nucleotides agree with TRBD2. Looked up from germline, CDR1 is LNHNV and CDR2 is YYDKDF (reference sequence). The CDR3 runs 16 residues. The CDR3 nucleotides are TGTGCCACCAGCCGCCAGACTAGCGGGAGCACAGATGCGCAGTATTTT. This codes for CATSRQTSGSTDAQYF.

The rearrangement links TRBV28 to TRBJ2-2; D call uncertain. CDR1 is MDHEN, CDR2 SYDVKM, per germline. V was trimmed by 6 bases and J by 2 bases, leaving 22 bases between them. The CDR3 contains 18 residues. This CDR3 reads CASRPVVRVRGNTGELFF. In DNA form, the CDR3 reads TGTGCCAGCAGACCCGTCGTCCGGGTCAGAGGAAACACCGGGGAGCTGTTTTTT.

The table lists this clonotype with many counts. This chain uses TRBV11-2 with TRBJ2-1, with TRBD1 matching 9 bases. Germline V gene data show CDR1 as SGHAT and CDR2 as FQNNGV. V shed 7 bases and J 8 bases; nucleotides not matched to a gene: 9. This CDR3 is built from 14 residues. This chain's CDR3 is CASNPDRGPDEQFF. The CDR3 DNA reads TGTGCCAGCAACCCGGACAGGGGTCCGGATGAGCAGTTCTTC.

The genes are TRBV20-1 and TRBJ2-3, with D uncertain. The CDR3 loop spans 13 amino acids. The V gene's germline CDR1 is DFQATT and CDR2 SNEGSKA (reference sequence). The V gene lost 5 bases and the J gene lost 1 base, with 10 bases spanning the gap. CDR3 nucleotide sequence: TGCAGTGCTTACGCCATGGGCACAGATACGCAGTATTTT. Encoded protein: CSAYAMGTDTQYF.

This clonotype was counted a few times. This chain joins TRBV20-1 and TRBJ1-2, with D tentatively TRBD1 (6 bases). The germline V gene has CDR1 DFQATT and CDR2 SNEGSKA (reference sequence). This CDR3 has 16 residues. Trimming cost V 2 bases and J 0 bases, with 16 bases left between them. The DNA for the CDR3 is TGCAGTGCTAGAAGGGGGGCACCGAGCCCTAACTATGGCTACACCTTC. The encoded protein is CSARRGAPSPNYGYTF.

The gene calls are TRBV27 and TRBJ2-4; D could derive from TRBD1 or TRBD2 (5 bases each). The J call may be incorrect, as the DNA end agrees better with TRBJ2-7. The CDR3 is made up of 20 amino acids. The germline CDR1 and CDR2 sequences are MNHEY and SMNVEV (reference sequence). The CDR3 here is CASSPYLDTRQTIGRDEQYF. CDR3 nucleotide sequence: TGTGCCAGCAGCCCGTACCTTGATACACGACAGACTATAGGCAGAGACGAGCAGTACTTC.

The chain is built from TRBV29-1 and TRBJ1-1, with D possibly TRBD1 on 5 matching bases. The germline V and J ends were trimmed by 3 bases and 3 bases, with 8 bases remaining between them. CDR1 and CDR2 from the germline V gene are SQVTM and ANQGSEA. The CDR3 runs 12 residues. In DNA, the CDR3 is TGCAGCGTTGACTTAGGGGACACTGAAGCTTTCTTT. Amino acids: CSVDLGDTEAFF.

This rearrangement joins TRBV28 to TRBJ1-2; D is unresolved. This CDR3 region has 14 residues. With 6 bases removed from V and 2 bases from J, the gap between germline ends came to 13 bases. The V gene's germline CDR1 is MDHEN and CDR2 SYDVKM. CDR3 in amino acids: CASRPGPPNYGYTF. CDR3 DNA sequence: TGTGCCAGCAGACCCGGGCCTCCGAACTATGGCTACACCTTC.

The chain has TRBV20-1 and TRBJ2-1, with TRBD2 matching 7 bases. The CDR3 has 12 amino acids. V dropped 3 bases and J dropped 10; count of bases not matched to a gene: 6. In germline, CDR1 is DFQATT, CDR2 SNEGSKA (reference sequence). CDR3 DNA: TGCAGTGCTAGCCCGGGAGGCAGGGAGCAGTTCTTC. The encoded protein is CSASPGGREQFF.

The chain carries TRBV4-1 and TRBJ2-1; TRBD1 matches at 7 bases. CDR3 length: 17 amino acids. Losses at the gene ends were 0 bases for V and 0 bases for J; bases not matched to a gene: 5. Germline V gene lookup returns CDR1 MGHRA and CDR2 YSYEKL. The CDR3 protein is CASSQDWQGDSYNEQFF. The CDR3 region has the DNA TGCGCCAGCAGCCAAGATTGGCAGGGGGACTCCTACAATGAGCAGTTCTTC.

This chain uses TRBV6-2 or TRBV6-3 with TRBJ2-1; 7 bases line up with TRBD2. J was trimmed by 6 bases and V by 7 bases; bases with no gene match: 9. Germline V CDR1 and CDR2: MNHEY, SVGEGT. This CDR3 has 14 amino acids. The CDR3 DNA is TGTGCCAGCAAGGGCGGGAGTATGGGCAATGAGCAGTTCTTC. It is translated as CASKGGSMGNEQFF.